The clone carrying this T cell receptor (beta chain) appeared once. The data were obtained in a study of Ad26.COV2.S vaccination and SARS-CoV-2 variants. The treatment denotes: 15 to 20 received Ad26.COV2.S at low or high dose, single or two shots; several received placebo; per-sample allocation not given. The samples date from day 63 after the first vaccine or placebo injection. This table comes from immunoSEQ multiplex PCR, and its TCRdb copy is limited to in-frame clones, with some not included. The sample holds about 680,000 clones; roughly 90% are singletons and the top ten take roughly 1.5%. V was trimmed by 2 bases and J by 0 bases, leaving 14 bases between them. Germline V lookup: CDR1 MDHEN, CDR2 SYDVKM. The CDR3 is 18 amino acids.

Source: peripheral blood, taken in a trial of Ad26.COV2.S vaccine versus placebo. This TCR was recovered from a person between 18 and 65 years old who received the Ad26.COV2.S COVID-19 vaccine or a placebo. The chain is built from TRBV28 and TRBJ2-6; tentative D call: TRBD2 (5 bases). The CDR3 bases are TGTGCCAGCAGTTTACCACGGCGGGCGTCCTCTGGGGCCAACGTCCTGACTTTC. This gives the protein CASSLPRRASSGANVLTF.